One T cell receptor (beta chain) is described in this entry. Which antigen it targets is not known. No quality values exist for individual bases; no much larger clone is one base distant. Measured from the cysteine to the phenylalanine, the CDR3 is 18 residues long. Only the CDR3 portion is preserved as DNA: 54 bases, with reading frame beginning at the first base. As encoded in the germline V gene, CDR1 is MGHRA while CDR2 is YSYEKL. The trim is 1 base for V and 1 base for J, with a gap of 18 bases between the germline ends. Data came from an Illumina HiSeq 1500. TCRdb took the public reads, trimmed them with fastp at Q25, ran MiXCR for clone calling and kept in-frame beta chains. Each record represents a unique CDR3 protein, reported with the most common genes and DNA among its rows. Present in this sample are 270,000 or so distinct CDR3 sequences, approximately 15% of which were seen just once. About half of the sample is held by the ten biggest clonotypes.

The sample originates from a study of T cell repertoires in cytomegalovirus infection (dated by TCRdb to between 2017 and 2020). Study-wide context: Donor HLA type was relevant to the analysis, because carriage of CMV infection together with the matching HLA type was indicated by public TCR beta signatures. The full study reports these points: The ex vivo response was dominated by HLA-C-restricted CMV-specific TCR beta clonotypes, which also provided the single most frequent clonotype in two of eight donors. In both this cohort and an independent roughly 350-donor cohort, the cumulative frequency of public TCR beta family members distinguished carriers of CMV infection plus the relevant HLA type.

The sequence derives from a human donor in good health (CMV status not recorded). Some clones in this sample may be carry-over from other donors' samples. The sample comprised CD8+ T cells from PBMCs. The sequence joins TRBV4-1 to TRBJ2-3, with the D gene not confidently named. The DNA reads TGCGCCAGCAGCCAAGTTATACACCGGAACACAGGCACAGATACGCAGTATTTT. Translated, this gives CASSQVIHRNTGTDTQYF.